Following are 23 T cell receptor beta chains from one sample sequenced in a study of shared clonotypes between healthy human individuals. Naivety among CD8 cells was defined by CD45RO negativity and positive CCR7 selection, thereby excluding terminally differentiated effector memory CD45RA+ cells. Here immunoSEQ multiplex PCR was the method, and the copy in TCRdb shows in-frame clones only, minus some. This sample carries about 580,000 clones, roughly 98% of them seen once, and the ten largest clones take 0.3%. Input material: naive CD8+ T cells sorted from blood. These receptors were collected from a young man in good health.

The rearrangement uses TRBV27 and TRBJ2-1, with D unclear. Germline CDR1 and CDR2: MNHEY and SMNVEV (reference sequence). The CDR3 length is 13 residues. The V end lost 2 bases, the J end lost 6 bases, and 8 bases lay between the germline ends. The CDR3 here is CASSLTSANEQFF. The CDR3 nucleotides read TGTGCCAGCAGTTTAACCTCCGCCAATGAGCAGTTCTTC.

The rearrangement joins TRBV5-6 to TRBJ2-2, with 11 bases identical to TRBD2. Per the germline V gene, CDR1 is SGHDT and CDR2 is YYEEEE. The CDR3 extends over 17 amino acids. V shed 3 bases and J 2 bases; nucleotides not matched to a gene: 6. The CDR3 region has the DNA TGTGCCAGCAGCTCAACCCTAGCGGGAGGAAACACCGGGGAGCTGTTTTTT. This gives the protein CASSSTLAGGNTGELFF.

The V and J genes are TRBV15 and TRBJ1-5; no clear D gene. Trimming took off 3 bases at V and 0 bases at J, with 21 bases between the two ends. The CDR3 extends over 19 amino acids. Germline CDR1 LNHNV, CDR2 YYDKDF (reference sequence). The CDR3 DNA follows: TGTGCCACCAGCAGCCCGGACTCTCCTCAAGGGTATAGCAATCAGCCCCAGCATTTT. Translating it yields CATSSPDSPQGYSNQPQHF.

The rearrangement uses TRBV4-1 and TRBJ1-1; TRBD1 aligns across 8 bases. CDR1 MGHRA and CDR2 YSYEKL come from the germline V gene. CDR3 size: 14 residues. V lost 1 base, J lost 6 bases, and 4 bases stayed unmatched. The CDR3 sequence: CASSQGTGYSEAFF. The CDR3 DNA sequence: TGCGCCAGCAGCCAAGGGACAGGGTACTCTGAAGCTTTCTTT.

This chain uses TRBV5-5 with TRBJ1-4, with a weak D call TRBD1 (5 bases). Trimming shortened V by 2 bases and J by 0 bases, and 14 bases separated the two germline ends. Germline CDR1 is SGHKS and CDR2 is YYEKEE (reference sequence). This CDR3 is 17 amino acids long. In DNA form, the CDR3 reads TGTGCCAGCAGCTTACCGAAGCGGGGGGCAACTAATGAAAAACTGTTTTTT. Its translation is CASSLPKRGATNEKLFF.

The chain links TRBV5-4 to TRBJ2-5; 15 bases map to TRBD2. The CDR3 length is 18 residues. After removal of 4 bases from V and 4 bases from J, the junction contained 11 bases not matched to a gene. Germline CDR1 and CDR2: SGHNT and YYREEE (reference sequence). CDR3 nucleotides: TGTGCCAGCAGCCCGGGACTAGCGGGAGGCTGGGCCGCAGAGACCCAGTACTTC. Protein product: CASSPGLAGGWAAETQYF.

J is TRBJ1-5 and V is TRBV7-6, with unresolved D. CDR3 length: 14 residues. With 5 bases removed from V and 2 bases from J, the gap between germline ends came to 10 bases. Germline V gives CDR1 SGHVS, CDR2 FNYEAQ. CDR3 DNA: TGTGCCAGCAGCCCCGGAGTGGGCAATCAGCCCCAGCATTTT. Encoded protein: CASSPGVGNQPQHF.

The chain is built from TRBV5-4 and TRBJ2-1; the match to TRBD2 covers 7 bases. The V gene end was trimmed by 0 bases and the J gene end by 4 bases; junction bases not matched to a gene: 4. CDR1 and CDR2 (germline): SGHNT, YYREEE (reference sequence). The CDR3 length is 15 residues. The CDR3 loop is CASSLGAGAYNEQFF. The DNA of the CDR3 is TGTGCCAGCAGCTTGGGGGCGGGAGCGTACAATGAGCAGTTCTTC. The variable domain in full, completed from reference TRBV5-4 and TRBJ2-1, reads ETGVTQSPTHLIKTRGQQVTLRCSSQSGHNTVSWYQQALGQGPQFIFQYYREEENGRGNFPPRFSGLQFPNYSSELNVNALELDDSALYLCASSLGAGAYNEQFFGPGTRLTVL.

Note on this clone: This sample also contains other DNA sequences that code for the same CDR3. The V and J genes are TRBV11-2 and TRBJ2-1; no reliable D call. The CDR3 loop spans 12 amino acids. From germline, CDR1 is SGHAT and CDR2 FQNNGV. Between the trimmed V and J ends, which lost 3 bases and 7 bases, there was a span of 7 bases. The CDR3, as DNA: TGTGCCAGCAGCTTGGTAGGGAATGAGCAGTTCTTC. This sequence encodes CASSLVGNEQFF. Together with reference TRBV11-2 and TRBJ2-1, the CDR3 gives the full variable domain: EAGVAQSPRYKIIEKRQSVAFWCNPISGHATLYWYQQILGQGPKLLIQFQNNGVVDDSQLPKDRFSAERLKGVDSTLKIQPAKLEDSAVYLCASSLVGNEQFFGPGTRLTVL.

This chain connects TRBV9 to TRBJ2-2; possible D gene TRBD2, 6 bases. Trimming stripped 4 bases from V and 5 bases from J, with 15 bases between. Germline V gene lookup returns CDR1 SGDLS and CDR2 YYNGEE. The CDR3 spans 15 residues. CDR3 sequence: CASSMGGSATGELFF. The CDR3 DNA is TGTGCCAGCAGCATGGGGGGTAGCGCGACCGGGGAGCTGTTTTTT.

The rearrangement links TRBV29-1 to TRBJ2-1; the D is unclear. Germline V CDR1 and CDR2: SQVTM, ANQGSEA. This CDR3 has 12 amino acids. Trimming removed 4 bases at V and 8 bases at J, with 12 bases between. This CDR3 reads CSVGANFDEQFF. The CDR3 nucleotides are TGCAGCGTTGGGGCGAATTTTGATGAGCAGTTCTTC.

In the case of this clone: Other DNA sequences in this specimen translate into the identical CDR3. The rearrangement uses TRBV9 and TRBJ2-1; D is ambiguous. Germline CDR1 is SGDLS and CDR2 is YYNGEE. There are 12 residues in the CDR3. Trimming removed 2 bases at V and 5 bases at J, with 5 bases between. CDR3 coding DNA: TGTGCCAGCAGCGTTCCCGACAATGAGCAGTTCTTC. Encoded protein: CASSVPDNEQFF.

The gene calls are TRBV15 and TRBJ2-5; 7 bases are a match to TRBD1. The CDR3 contains 16 residues. CDR1 is LNHNV, CDR2 YYDKDF, per germline (reference sequence). Trimming cost V 2 bases and J 2 bases; bases outside gene matches: 8. CDR3 nucleotides: TGTGCCACCAGCAGAACCATAGACAGGGCTCAAGAGACCCAGTACTTC. Translated: CATSRTIDRAQETQYF.

V gene TRBV7-9 combines with J gene TRBJ2-7; D might be TRBD2 (6 bases). This CDR3 is 13 amino acids long. Germline loops: CDR1 SEHNR, CDR2 FQNEAQ (reference sequence). V was trimmed by 4 bases and J by 4 bases, leaving 11 bases between them. CDR3 in amino acids: CASSSGVMYEQYF. In DNA form, the CDR3 reads TGTGCCAGCAGCTCGGGGGTGATGTACGAGCAGTACTTC.

J is TRBJ2-1 and V is TRBV10-2; TRBD2 matches at 13 bases. This CDR3 comprises 15 residues. Germline V lookup: CDR1 WSHSY, CDR2 SAAADI. V shed 8 bases and J 4 bases; nucleotides not matched to a gene: 5. DNA of the CDR3: TGCGCCAGCGGAACGACTAGCGGGAGGTACAATGAGCAGTTCTTC. It specifies CASGTTSGRYNEQFF.

The chain recombines TRBV5-6 with TRBJ2-7; either TRBD1 or TRBD2 may supply D (6 bases each). The V end was cut by 0 bases, the J end by 5 bases, with 12 bases between. There are 14 residues in the CDR3. Germline CDR1 SGHDT, CDR2 YYEEEE. The CDR3 DNA reads as TGTGCCAGCAGCTTGGCGCAGGGGAGGCACGAGCAGTACTTC. Its protein product is CASSLAQGRHEQYF.

The CDR3 sequence: CASSFTRANTGELFF. DNA of the CDR3: TGTGCCAGCAGCTTTACCAGGGCGAACACCGGGGAGCTGTTTTTT. The chain carries TRBV7-2 and TRBJ2-2; maybe TRBD1 (5 bases). The CDR3 extends over 15 amino acids. V was cut by 3 bases and J by 0 bases, with 8 bases left in between. CDR1 and CDR2 from the germline V gene are SGHTA and FQGNSA. The full variable domain, its missing parts supplied by reference TRBV7-2 and TRBJ2-2, is GAGVSQSPSNKVTEKGKDVELRCDPISGHTALYWYRQSLGQGLEFLIYFQGNSAPDKSGLPSDRFSAERTGGSVSTLTIQRTQQEDSAVYLCASSFTRANTGELFFGEGSRLTVL.

In nucleotides, the CDR3 is TGTGCCAGCAGCCAGTTGACAGGGGTCGGGGATAATGGTGAAAAACTGTTTTTT. Translated: CASSQLTGVGDNGEKLFF. This chain links TRBV14 with TRBJ1-4; TRBD1 aligns across 8 bases. Germline V gene lookup returns CDR1 SGHDN and CDR2 FVKESK. The CDR3 extends over 18 amino acids. The V gene end was trimmed by 3 bases and the J gene end by 7 bases; junction bases not matched to a gene: 16.

V is TRBV7-9 and J is TRBJ1-5; D uncertain. Trimming pared 5 bases from V and 0 bases from J, leaving 8 bases between. The CDR3 extends over 14 amino acids. The germline CDR1 and CDR2 sequences are SEHNR and FQNEAQ (reference sequence). CDR3 in amino acids: CASSGGLSNQPQHF. CDR3 DNA: TGTGCCAGCAGCGGAGGACTTAGCAATCAGCCCCAGCATTTT.

The chain couples TRBV15 to TRBJ1-4; 8 nucleotides line up with TRBD1. CDR3 length: 15 residues. Germline CDR1 LNHNV, CDR2 YYDKDF (reference sequence). With 5 bases clipped from V and 3 bases from J, the junction kept 5 bases outside the gene matches. CDR3 in amino acids: CATSVDRGPNEKLFF. The CDR3 bases are TGTGCCACCAGCGTAGACAGGGGCCCTAATGAAAAACTGTTTTTT.

The chain uses TRBV7-9 and TRBJ2-1, with 10 bases identical to TRBD2. Per the germline V gene, CDR1 is SEHNR and CDR2 is FQNEAQ (reference sequence). V shed 5 bases and J 7 bases; nucleotides not matched to a gene: 8. The CDR3 length is 15 residues. The CDR3, as DNA: TGTGCCAGCAGCCGAACTAGCGGGACCAGGAATGAGCAGTTCTTC. This encodes CASSRTSGTRNEQFF.

This chain uses TRBV10-3 with TRBJ2-1; perhaps TRBD1 as D (5 bases). Trimming shortened V by 2 bases and J by 3 bases, and 11 bases separated the two germline ends. CDR1 ENHRY and CDR2 SYGVKD come from the germline V gene. CDR3 length equals 15 residues. CDR3 nucleotides: TGTGCCATCAGTGAGACTAACCAGGGCTACAATGAGCAGTTCTTC. Translation gives CAISETNQGYNEQFF.

The chain couples TRBV27 to TRBJ2-7; D possibly uses TRBD1 or TRBD2 (7 bases each). Looked up from germline, CDR1 is MNHEY and CDR2 is SMNVEV (reference sequence). V lost 3 bases to trimming and J lost 5 bases, with 11 bases between them. The CDR3 extends over 13 amino acids. CDR3 residues: CASSFPGGDEQYF. In DNA, the CDR3 is TGTGCCAGCAGTTTCCCAGGGGGGGACGAGCAGTACTTC.